This note documents a single T cell receptor beta chain sequence. Its antigen remains unidentified. Per-base qualities were not stored, and no clone one base away is much larger. TCRbeta CDR3 regions were amplified from genomic DNA by means of the immunoSEQ Assay, a bias-controlled multiplex PCR. In the original analysis: The number of nucleated cells in each sample was estimated by amplification of reference gene primers within the assay. To quantify the absolute abundance of each unique TCRbeta CDR3 rearrangement, sequence reads were collapsed and filtered. For each sample, productive Simpson clonality was calculated as the square root of Simpson's diversity index across productive rearrangements. TCRdb took over this immuneACCESS table, retaining in-frame rearrangements with V and J assigned. Such tables are incomplete; in checked studies, under half of the missing clones stem from an unresolved V gene, and the remainder is unexplained. V and J calls and clone size come straight from that table; D and trimming were deduced from the DNA. The sample includes approximately 200,000 clones, with more than 80% observed a single time. Of the sample, less than 1.5% falls within the top ten clones.

The record originates from a study of blood T cell repertoires in COVID-19 (TCRdb year 2020). About the investigation overall: Samples from collaborators originated in the United States, Italy and Spain and spanned both the acute and convalescent phases of COVID-19. The material from the prospective study consisted of cDNA or gDNA derived from T cells, B-cell-depleted T cells, or PBMCs. Deeply sampled blood TCRbeta repertoires from subjects exposed to, actively infected with, or recovered from COVID-19 were included in the dataset. The repertoires were released in a freely available public database meant as a resource for research on the immune response to SARS-CoV-2. Samples were obtained from the ongoing ImmuneRACE study (first 160 participants) and from 1,000 to 1,500 subjects provided by 6 global collaborators. The sample metadata nearly always contained a de-identified subject ID, COVID-19 status, age in years and sex. HLA class I and class II types, where available, came from metadata supplied by the sample provider rather than from assay-based typing.

In the prospective study, participants were about 18 to 95 years old, resided in 24 geographic areas of the United States, and were enrolled through a virtual design. To assign participants to cohorts, the prospective study relied on clinical history that participants themselves reported in a screening survey and a study questionnaire. Recovered participants in ImmuneRACE Cohort 3 were defined by two consecutive negative NP/OP PCR tests, clearance by a healthcare professional, or resolution of symptoms. In the prospective study, mobile phlebotomists collected whole blood, serum and a nasopharyngeal or oropharyngeal swab from each participant. Over a roughly 2-month period, participants in the prospective study had the option of providing additional blood draws and questionnaires. Blood samples from the prospective study were shipped frozen or at room temperature prior to DNA extraction. General conclusions and limits of the study: The amount of clinical and demographic metadata varied by source and participant and was provided uncurated.

V trim: 4 bases; J trim: 5 bases; unmatched bases: 7. CDR1 and CDR2 are read off the germline V gene (reference sequence) as SGHKS and YYEKEE. Measured from the cysteine to the phenylalanine, the CDR3 is 15 residues long. Only CDR3 DNA is held: 45 bases, read in frame from base 1. Specimen: PBMCs or T cells enriched from blood (not recorded which). The TCR was taken from a man aged 25 to 45 who had recovered from COVID-19. The chain is made from TRBV5-5 and TRBJ2-7, with 12 bases aligning to TRBD1. The CDR3 region has the sequence CASSRIRDRGHEQYF. The DNA is TGTGCCAGCAGCCGAATCCGGGACAGGGGGCACGAGCAGTACTTC.